This TCR beta chain is drawn from a study of vaccination and CD4 T cells after COVID-19. Background on the study: Post-COVID draws followed diagnosis by a median around 100 days (range 35 to 161).

As for treatment: approximately nine-day PBMC culture with coronavirus spike peptide pools or control peptides (ViraFEST assay). This clonotype was picked up one time. Its antigen is currently unknown. Cultured CD4+ T-cell DNA underwent Oncomine TCR Beta short-read sequencing. TCRdb called the PCR reads again in MiXCR, with one record for every CDR3 protein. The table includes around 20,000 distinct CDR3 sequences, 53% detected once. The sample here was CD4+ T cells from blood, cultured in vitro, taken before SARS-CoV-2 vaccination. The TCR sequence derives from a human donor who had recovered from COVID-19.

The CDR3 here is CASSPPGGHSYEQYF. The CDR3 DNA is TGTGCCAGCAGCCCCCCGGGGGGACACTCCTACGAGCAGTACTTC. This rearrangement joins TRBV25-1 to TRBJ2-7; perhaps TRBD2 as D (7 bases). Deletions cut 6 bases from V and 0 bases from J, with 15 bases between. The CDR3 is 15 residues long. CDR1 is MGHDK and CDR2 is SYGVNS in the germline V gene.